The clone carrying this TCR beta chain was counted a few times. Arm-PCR of CDR3 regions with iRepertoire HTBI primers generated TCR beta libraries. TCRdb recomputed calls from the multiplex PCR reads with MiXCR, one row per CDR3 protein. The repertoire consists of a few hundred thousand distinct CDR3 sequences, with 16% occurring once and the leading ten covering about 32%. Specified time point: newly diagnosed GD, antithyroid drugs for less than 3 months. Preparation of the TCR library used RNA extracted from PBMCs. Under American Thyroid Association guidelines, Graves' disease was diagnosed. Enrollment of patients was through an endocrinology department in Xi'an, China. This sample is drawn from a study of regulatory T cells in long-lasting Graves disease. In addition, the sample was reused for a study of T cells in Graves' hyperthyroidism and ophthalmopathy. That work states: Exclusion of a patient resulted from uncontrolled infection, other autoimmune disease, pregnancy or lactation.

The sequence came from a man between 40 and 49 years old with Graves disease. The material sequenced was peripheral blood mononuclear cells (PBMCs), taken at new diagnosis, from a patient treated with antithyroid drugs.

The CDR3 bases are TGTGCCAGCAGCTTACGAGCTAGCGGGGGGGCATTGGAGACCCAGTACTTC. Translated, it gives CASSLRASGGALETQYF. The V call is TRBV11-1, the J call TRBJ2-5; TRBD2 matches at 12 bases. Losses at the gene ends were 2 bases for V and 5 bases for J; bases not matched to a gene: 9. Germline assignment: CDR1 SGHAT and CDR2 FQDESV (reference sequence). CDR3 size: 17 residues.